Listed here are 9 T cell receptor beta chains from one sample, sequenced in a study of blood T cell repertoires in COVID-19. TCRdb's table, derived via immunoSEQ multiplex PCR, lists solely in-frame clones and lacks some. Among about 94,000 clones, approximately 84% were seen once, and the ten largest hold 6.3%. The sequenced sample was peripheral blood. The receptors shown here come from a man aged 60 to 75 with acute or convalescent COVID-19.

The J gene is TRBJ2-1, the V gene TRBV19; 8 bases align to TRBD2. CDR1 and CDR2 (germline): LNHDA, SQIVND (reference sequence). V was pared by 5 bases and J by 5 bases, with 8 bases of the junction left unmatched. The CDR3 has 15 amino acids. The CDR3 spells CASSLISAGDNEQFF. Written as DNA, the CDR3 is TGTGCCAGTAGTCTAATATCAGCGGGGGACAATGAGCAGTTCTTC.

The chain carries TRBV6-4 and TRBJ1-2; 9 nucleotides match TRBD1. After removal of 6 bases from V and 5 bases from J, the junction contained 10 bases not matched to a gene. The CDR3 contains 15 residues. Per the germline V gene, CDR1 is MRHNA and CDR2 is SNTAGT. Here the CDR3 reads CASSPQSGTGYGYTF. CDR3 DNA: TGTGCCAGCAGCCCTCAATCCGGGACAGGGTATGGCTACACCTTC.

This clone has more than one count but fewer than ten. The rearrangement links TRBV27 to TRBJ2-2; maybe TRBD2 (5 bases). V was pared by 6 bases and J by 6 bases, with 11 bases between. CDR1 and CDR2 from the germline V gene are MNHEY and SMNVEV (reference sequence). The CDR3 consists of 13 residues. For the CDR3, the DNA is TGTGCCAGCAGCCTTACTAGTTCCGGGGAGCTGTTTTTT. Translating it yields CASSLTSSGELFF.

This chain connects TRBV25-1 to TRBJ2-7; 9 bases are shared with TRBD1. Germline CDR1 and CDR2: MGHDK and SYGVNS. The CDR3 is 14 amino acids. J gave up 7 bases and V 3 bases, and 7 bases lay outside the gene matches. CDR3 in DNA: TGTGCCAGCAGTGACGCCCACAGGGGGCATGAGCAGTACTTC. Protein: CASSDAHRGHEQYF.

The genes are TRBV11-2 and TRBJ1-1, with 8 positions matching TRBD1. With V trimmed by 3 bases and J by 6 bases, 6 bases remained unmatched. Germline CDR1 and CDR2: SGHAT and FQNNGV. CDR3 size: 14 residues. In DNA form, the CDR3 reads TGTGCCAGCAGCTTCGGACAGGGCGTCTCTGAAGCTTTCTTT. Protein: CASSFGQGVSEAFF.

The V call is TRBV2, the J call TRBJ1-1; D may be TRBD1 (6 bases). V was clipped by 5 bases and J by 3 bases, with 10 bases between them. The CDR3 extends over 13 amino acids. Germline V CDR1 and CDR2: SNHLY, FYNNEI. The CDR3 protein is CASSQDSHTEAFF. For the CDR3, the DNA is TGTGCCAGCAGTCAGGACAGCCACACTGAAGCTTTCTTT.

The rearrangement links TRBV4-2 to TRBJ2-3, with D tentatively TRBD2 (6 bases). V lost 3 bases and J 2 bases, leaving 15 bases between the germline ends. The length of the CDR3 is 16 residues. CDR1 and CDR2 (germline): LGHNA, YNFKEQ. Here the CDR3 DNA reads TGTGCCAGCAGCCAGGGGGGACGGGCTTTCACAGATACGCAGTATTTT. It codes for CASSQGGRAFTDTQYF.

V usage is TRBV19 and J usage is TRBJ2-1; tentatively, D is TRBD2 (7 bases). The germline gives CDR1 LNHDA, CDR2 SQIVND (reference sequence). This CDR3 comprises 15 residues. V lost 3 bases and J lost 8, with 17 bases in between. The CDR3 loop reads CASSMNGGEGDEQFF. As DNA, the CDR3 is TGTGCCAGTAGTATGAATGGCGGGGAGGGGGATGAGCAGTTCTTC.

The chain carries TRBV19 and TRBJ1-2; D is undetermined. In germline, CDR1 is LNHDA, CDR2 SQIVND (reference sequence). The CDR3 runs 14 residues. Trimming removed 3 bases at V and 2 bases at J, with 10 bases between. DNA of the CDR3: TGTGCCAGTAGTATCACAGCCCGAAACTATGGCTACACCTTC. This codes for CASSITARNYGYTF.